The clone carrying this TCR beta chain was seen a handful of times. No antigen is known for it. Tumor tissue was taken before any definitive surgery or chemotherapy was given. The table came from immunoSEQ multiplex PCR; TCRdb's copy has only in-frame clones and leaves some out. The sample lists 8,000 to 10,000 clones, about 78% occurring once. This entry is derived from a study of high-grade serous ovarian cancer treatment subgroups. Study background: Mean per sample: about 15,000 reads, some 7,500 unique TCR beta rearrangements. Study-wide findings and caveats: Bulk tumor TCR sequencing gave no spatial information.

The CDR3 sequence is 12 residues long. V lost 9 bases to trimming and J lost 8 bases, with 15 bases between them. Germline CDR1 reads SGHRS; CDR2 reads YFSETQ. The receptor's source is a human donor with high-grade serous ovarian cancer. The chain is built from TRBV5-1 and TRBJ2-1; tentative D call: TRBD1 (6 bases). Specimen: tumor tissue. CDR3 in DNA: TGCGCCACCGCTCCCCAGGGGCATGAGCAGTTCTTC. This gives the protein CATAPQGHEQFF.